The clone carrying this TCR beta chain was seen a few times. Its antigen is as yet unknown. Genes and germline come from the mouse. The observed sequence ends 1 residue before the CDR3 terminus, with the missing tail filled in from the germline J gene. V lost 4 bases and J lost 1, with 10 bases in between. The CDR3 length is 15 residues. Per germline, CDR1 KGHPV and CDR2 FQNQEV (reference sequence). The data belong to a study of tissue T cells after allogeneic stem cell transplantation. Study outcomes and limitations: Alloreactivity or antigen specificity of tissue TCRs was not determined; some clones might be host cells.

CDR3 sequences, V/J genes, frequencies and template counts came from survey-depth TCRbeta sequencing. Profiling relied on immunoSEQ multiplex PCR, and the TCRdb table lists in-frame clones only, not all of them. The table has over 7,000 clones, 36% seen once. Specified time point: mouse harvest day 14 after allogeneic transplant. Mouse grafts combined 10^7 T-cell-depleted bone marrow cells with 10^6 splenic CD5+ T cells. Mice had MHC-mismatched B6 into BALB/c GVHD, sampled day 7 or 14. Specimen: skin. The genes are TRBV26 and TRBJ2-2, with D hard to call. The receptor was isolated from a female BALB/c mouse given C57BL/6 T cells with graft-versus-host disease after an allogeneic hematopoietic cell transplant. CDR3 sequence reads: CASSRERRNTGQLYF. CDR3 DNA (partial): TGTGCCAGCAGTCGCGAGAGGCGAAACACCGGGCAGCTCTAC. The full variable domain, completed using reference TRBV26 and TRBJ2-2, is NSKVIQTPRYLVKGQGQKAKMRCIPEKGHPVVFWYQQNKNNEFKFLINFQNQEVLQQIDMTEKRFSAECPSNSPCSLEIQSSEAGDSALYLCASSRERRNTGQLYFGEGSKLTVL.